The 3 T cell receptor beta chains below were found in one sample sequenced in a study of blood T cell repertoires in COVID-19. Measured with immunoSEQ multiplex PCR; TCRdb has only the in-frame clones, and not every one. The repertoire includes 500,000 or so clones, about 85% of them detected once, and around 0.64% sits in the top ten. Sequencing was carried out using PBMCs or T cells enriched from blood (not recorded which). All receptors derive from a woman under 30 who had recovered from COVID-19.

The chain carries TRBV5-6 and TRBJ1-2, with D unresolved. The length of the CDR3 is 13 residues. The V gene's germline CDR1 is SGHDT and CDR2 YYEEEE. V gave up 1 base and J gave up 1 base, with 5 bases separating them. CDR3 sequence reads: CASSLSDNYGYTF. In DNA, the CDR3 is TGTGCCAGCAGCTTGTCAGATAACTATGGCTACACCTTC.

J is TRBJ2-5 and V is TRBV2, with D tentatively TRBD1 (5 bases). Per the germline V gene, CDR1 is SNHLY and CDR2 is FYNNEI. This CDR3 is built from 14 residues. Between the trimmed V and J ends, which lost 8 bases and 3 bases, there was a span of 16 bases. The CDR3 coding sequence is TGTGCCAGCGGTAATGGGGCCGTAAAAGAGACCCAGTACTTC. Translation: CASGNGAVKETQYF.

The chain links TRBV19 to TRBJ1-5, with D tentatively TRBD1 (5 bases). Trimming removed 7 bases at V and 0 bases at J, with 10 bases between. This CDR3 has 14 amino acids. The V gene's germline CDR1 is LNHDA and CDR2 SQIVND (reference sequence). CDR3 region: CASTTRDSNQPQHF. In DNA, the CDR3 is TGTGCCAGTACCACCAGGGATAGCAATCAGCCCCAGCATTTT.